Following are 28 T cell receptor beta chains from one sample sequenced in a study of identical twins. In TCRdb, the 5' RACE reads were re-called with MiXCR into one record per CDR3 protein. The sample has more than 350,000 distinct CDR3 sequences, approximately 9.1% seen once; the top ten hold 7.5% to 9.5%. Specimen: naive T cells sorted from blood. The receptors stem from a woman in her 50s in good health.

This clonotype has ten or more counts. The chain joins TRBV18 to TRBJ2-1; 15 bases are shared with TRBD2. CDR3 length: 16 residues. V shed 3 bases and J 6 bases; nucleotides not matched to a gene: 3. Germline V lookup: CDR1 KGHSH, CDR2 LQKENI. The CDR3 spells CASSPRTSGRANEQFF. DNA of the CDR3: TGTGCCAGCTCACCGAGGACTAGCGGGAGGGCCAATGAGCAGTTCTTC.

This clonotype was picked up a small number of times. The rearrangement links TRBV5-1 to TRBJ2-1; 7 nucleotides agree with TRBD2. The V gene's germline CDR1 is SGHRS and CDR2 YFSETQ. The CDR3 extends over 15 amino acids. Trimming at V came to 0 bases and at J to 6 bases, leaving 6 bases not matched to a gene. The CDR3 here is CASSLVGGSLNEQFF. CDR3 in DNA: TGCGCCAGCAGCTTGGTGGGAGGGTCTCTCAATGAGCAGTTCTTC.

This clonotype was found many times. The chain combines TRBV27 with TRBJ2-3; D is possibly TRBD2 (6 bases). V was shortened by 3 bases and J by 0 bases, with 10 bases between the two germline ends. The CDR3 has 15 residues. In germline, CDR1 is MNHEY, CDR2 SMNVEV (reference sequence). CDR3 sequence reads: CASSFGGISTDTQYF. The DNA for the CDR3 is TGTGCCAGCAGTTTTGGCGGGATCAGCACAGATACGCAGTATTTT.

The gene calls are TRBV7-8 and TRBJ1-5; 8 nucleotides agree with TRBD1. The germline CDR1 and CDR2 sequences are SGHVS and FQNEAQ. There are 15 residues in the CDR3. Trimming took 1 base from V and 6 from J; bases not matched to a gene: 5. For the CDR3, the DNA is TGTGCCAGCAGCTTAGTACAGGGGGAGGCTCAGCCCCAGCATTTT. It codes for CASSLVQGEAQPQHF. Based on the CDR3 plus reference TRBV7-8 and TRBJ1-5, the full variable domain is GAGVSQSPRYKVAKRGQDVALRCDPISGHVSLFWYQQALGQGPEFLTYFQNEAQLDKSGLPSDRFFAERPEGSVSTLKIQRTQQEDSAVYLCASSLVQGEAQPQHFGDGTRLSIL.

This clonotype was observed a handful of times. The chain combines TRBV24-1 with TRBJ2-3; D may be TRBD1 or TRBD2 (5 bases each). This CDR3 has 15 amino acids. Deletions cut 6 bases from V and 0 bases from J, with 12 bases between. Germline-derived CDR1 and CDR2 are KGHDR and SFDVKD. The chain's CDR3 is CATSHTGRSTDTQYF. The CDR3 region has the DNA TGTGCCACCAGTCACACGGGACGGAGCACAGATACGCAGTATTTT.

In its sample, this clonotype was seen once. The chain couples TRBV10-2 to TRBJ2-1; 8 bases line up with TRBD2. Per the germline V gene, CDR1 is WSHSY and CDR2 is SAAADI. There are 13 residues in the CDR3. The V and J ends lost 7 bases and 7 bases, in that order; junction bases with no gene match: 6. CDR3 amino acids: CASKRELVNEQFF. DNA for the CDR3: TGCGCCAGCAAGCGGGAGCTTGTGAATGAGCAGTTCTTC.

This clonotype was seen ten or more times. This chain joins TRBV6-5 and TRBJ2-7; 9 bases line up with TRBD2. The junction had 8 bases not matched to a gene; V was cut back by 5 bases and J by 9 bases. Germline V gives CDR1 MNHEY, CDR2 SVGAGI. The CDR3 is 13 residues long. CDR3 protein: CASSDGAGGRQYF. The DNA of the CDR3 is TGTGCCAGCAGTGACGGGGCGGGAGGGCGGCAGTACTTC.

In its sample, this clonotype was seen a few times. J is TRBJ2-3 and V is TRBV2; 8 positions agree with TRBD2. CDR3 length equals 14 residues. V gave up 6 bases and J gave up 2 bases; unmatched junction bases: 4. The germline V gene has CDR1 SNHLY and CDR2 FYNNEI. As DNA, the CDR3 is TGTGCCAGCAGGCAGCGGGAGTTCACAGATACGCAGTATTTT. Translated, it gives CASRQREFTDTQYF.

This clonotype has only a few counts. The chain is built from TRBV9 and TRBJ2-3, with TRBD2 matching 8 bases. With V trimmed by 3 bases and J by 3 bases, 15 bases remained unmatched. Germline CDR1 reads SGDLS; CDR2 reads YYNGEE. The CDR3 runs to 18 residues. CDR3 DNA sequence: TGTGCCAGCAGCGAGGCCCCGGCGAGCGGGAGTCAGACAGATACGCAGTATTTT. Amino acid sequence: CASSEAPASGSQTDTQYF.

The chain uses TRBV19 and TRBJ2-3; 9 bases agree with TRBD2. The CDR3 is 15 residues long. The trim removed 5 bases at V and 3 bases at J, leaving 6 bases unmatched. CDR1 and CDR2 (germline): LNHDA, SQIVND (reference sequence). CDR3 region: CASSLPGLATDTQYF. The CDR3, as DNA: TGTGCCAGTAGTCTCCCGGGACTAGCAACAGATACGCAGTATTTT.

This clonotype occurred many times. This rearrangement joins TRBV6-2 or TRBV6-3 to TRBJ2-7; 9 bases line up with TRBD1. CDR3 length equals 17 residues. Germline V gene data show CDR1 as MNHEY and CDR2 as SVGEGT. J gave up 0 bases and V 6 bases, and 12 bases lay outside the gene matches. The CDR3 DNA reads as TGTGCCAGCAGAACCACGGGACAGGGTACGGCCTCCTACGAGCAGTACTTC. It encodes CASRTTGQGTASYEQYF.

V is TRBV25-1 and J is TRBJ2-1, with D unresolved. CDR3 length equals 15 residues. Germline assignment: CDR1 MGHDK and CDR2 SYGVNS. Trimming removed 6 bases at V and 5 bases at J, with 17 bases between. In DNA form, the CDR3 reads TGTGCCAGCAGCCCCGCGAAGACGGCCCACAATGAGCAGTTCTTC. It codes for CASSPAKTAHNEQFF.

This clonotype was detected many times. The gene calls are TRBV10-2 and TRBJ2-3; unclear D gene. Germline V CDR1 and CDR2: WSHSY, SAAADI. V shed 7 bases and J shed 4 bases, with 6 bases lying between them. The CDR3 runs 11 residues. CDR3: CASMAADTQYF. Written as DNA, the CDR3 is TGCGCCAGCATGGCTGCAGATACGCAGTATTTT.

The J gene is TRBJ1-2, the V gene TRBV5-5; 9 bases map to TRBD1. The CDR3 loop spans 15 amino acids. J gave up 4 bases and V 1 base, and 5 bases lay outside the gene matches. Germline loops: CDR1 SGHKS, CDR2 YYEKEE (reference sequence). CDR3 DNA: TGTGCCAGCAGCTTGCGGGTGACAGGGGGCTATGGCTACACCTTC. Protein sequence: CASSLRVTGGYGYTF.

The chain couples TRBV7-9 to TRBJ2-1, with D unresolved. The CDR3 is made up of 13 amino acids. CDR1 SEHNR and CDR2 FQNEAQ come from the germline V gene (reference sequence). Trimming removed 3 bases at V and 9 bases at J, with 12 bases between. The CDR3: CASSFPGGIEQFF. Here the CDR3 DNA reads TGTGCCAGCAGCTTCCCAGGTGGAATTGAGCAGTTCTTC. Together with reference TRBV7-9 and TRBJ2-1, the CDR3 gives the full variable domain: DTGVSQNPRHKITKRGQNVTFRCDPISEHNRLYWYRQTLGQGPEFLTYFQNEAQLEKSRLLSDRFSAERPKGSFSTLEIQRTEQGDSAMYLCASSFPGGIEQFFGPGTRLTVL.

This clonotype was counted ten times or more. The chain couples TRBV20-1 to TRBJ2-5; D is ambiguous. The CDR3 is 13 residues long. Germline V CDR1 and CDR2: DFQATT, SNEGSKA (reference sequence). V lost 4 bases and J lost 1, with 10 bases in between. The CDR3 here is CSATQTVQETQYF. CDR3 sequence (DNA): TGCAGTGCTACTCAGACTGTCCAAGAGACCCAGTACTTC.

This sequence joins TRBV24-1 and TRBJ2-5; possibly TRBD1 for D (6 bases). Germline V gene data show CDR1 as KGHDR and CDR2 as SFDVKD. Trimming stripped 3 bases from V and 7 bases from J, with 20 bases between. CDR3 length: 16 amino acids. The CDR3 sequence is CATSDPTLTGTVTQYF. DNA for the CDR3: TGTGCCACCAGTGATCCTACCCTTACAGGGACGGTGACCCAGTACTTC.

There are a few counts of this clonotype. The V gene is TRBV10-3, the J gene TRBJ1-1, with 10 bases aligning to TRBD1. The junction had 6 bases not matched to a gene; V was cut back by 1 base and J by 4 bases. Germline V lookup: CDR1 ENHRY, CDR2 SYGVKD. The length of the CDR3 is 16 residues. CDR3 sequence: CAISEYRDRGATEAFF. The CDR3, as DNA: TGTGCCATCAGTGAGTACCGGGACAGGGGAGCCACTGAAGCTTTCTTT.

V usage is TRBV20-1 and J usage is TRBJ2-2; 10 nucleotides line up with TRBD1. Germline assignment: CDR1 DFQATT and CDR2 SNEGSKA (reference sequence). The CDR3 runs to 18 residues. Trimming took 5 bases from V and 6 from J; bases not matched to a gene: 18. The CDR3: CSARPPGQGKVVAGELFF. DNA of the CDR3: TGCAGTGCTCGACCCCCGGGACAGGGGAAAGTGGTGGCCGGGGAGCTGTTTTTT.

This clonotype was detected ten times or more. The rearrangement uses TRBV12-3 or TRBV12-4 and TRBJ2-3; the D gene is possibly TRBD2 (5 bases). The V and J ends lost 5 bases and 3 bases respectively, with 9 bases between them. The length of the CDR3 is 13 residues. The CDR3 spells CASSPRRTDTQYF. CDR3 sequence (DNA): TGTGCCAGCAGTCCCCGGAGGACAGATACGCAGTATTTT.

The chain joins TRBV19 to TRBJ2-1; 8 positions match TRBD1. The CDR3 runs to 14 residues. Germline V gene lookup returns CDR1 LNHDA and CDR2 SQIVND (reference sequence). Germline trimming cut 7 bases from V and 7 bases from J; bases unmatched to any gene: 9. The CDR3, as DNA: TGTGCCAGTACCGGGACAGGTCGAGGGAATGAGCAGTTCTTC. Translating gives CASTGTGRGNEQFF.

This chain connects TRBV20-1 to TRBJ2-3, with 7 nucleotides matching TRBD2. The CDR3 is 15 residues long. The junction had 6 bases not matched to a gene; V was cut back by 3 bases and J by 0 bases. Germline CDR1 reads DFQATT; CDR2 reads SNEGSKA (reference sequence). DNA for the CDR3: TGCAGTGCTAGTGCTAGCGGTCGAAGCACAGATACGCAGTATTTT. Residues: CSASASGRSTDTQYF.

This clonotype was found many times. This rearrangement joins TRBV29-1 to TRBJ2-5; D remains ambiguous. This CDR3 spans 11 amino acids. Trimming took 5 bases from V and 5 from J, leaving 9 bases between them. Germline CDR1 SQVTM, CDR2 ANQGSEA. This CDR3 is CSVRPSETQYF. In nucleotides, the CDR3 is TGCAGCGTTAGGCCCTCTGAGACCCAGTACTTC.

The gene calls are TRBV5-1 and TRBJ2-5; D might be TRBD2 (6 bases). The CDR3 extends over 17 amino acids. V was pared by 2 bases and J by 5 bases, with 22 bases between. Germline CDR1 and CDR2: SGHRS and YFSETQ. The CDR3 spells CASSFLAISNQVETQYF. The CDR3 DNA is TGCGCCAGCAGCTTCCTAGCGATCTCGAACCAAGTGGAGACCCAGTACTTC.

The chain uses TRBV20-1 and TRBJ2-1; a weak D match, TRBD2 (5 bases). The CDR3 is made up of 12 amino acids. V was trimmed by 0 bases and J by 12 bases, leaving 12 bases between them. Germline V lookup: CDR1 DFQATT, CDR2 SNEGSKA (reference sequence). Here the CDR3 reads CSARESTGVQFF. The CDR3 DNA sequence: TGCAGTGCTAGAGAGTCGACCGGGGTGCAGTTCTTC.

This clonotype was observed many times. The chain recombines TRBV2 with TRBJ2-3; a possible D gene is TRBD1 (6 bases). The germline gives CDR1 SNHLY, CDR2 FYNNEI. CDR3 length: 15 amino acids. Trimming stripped 2 bases from V and 1 base from J, with 10 bases between. The CDR3, as DNA: TGTGCCAGCAGTGAAACAGGGAGCGGCACAGATACGCAGTATTTT. It yields the protein CASSETGSGTDTQYF.

This clonotype was seen ten or more times. V and J are TRBV10-2 and TRBJ2-3; 8 bases agree with TRBD2. Germline loops: CDR1 WSHSY, CDR2 SAAADI. The CDR3 has 14 residues. V shed 8 bases and J 4 bases; nucleotides not matched to a gene: 8. In DNA form, the CDR3 reads TGCGCCAGCGGGCGAGCGGGAGAGGCAGATACGCAGTATTTT. Protein product: CASGRAGEADTQYF.

This clonotype was detected many times. V is TRBV11-2 and J is TRBJ2-7; 9 nucleotides match TRBD1. V shed 0 bases, J shed 2 bases, and the junction held 8 bases outside the gene matches. The germline V gene has CDR1 SGHAT and CDR2 FQNNGV. This CDR3 has 17 residues. The CDR3 sequence: CASSLESRTGETYEQYF. CDR3 coding DNA: TGTGCCAGCAGCTTAGAATCCCGGACAGGGGAGACCTACGAGCAGTACTTC.